This T cell receptor (beta chain) was identified in a study of response to subunit inactivated influenza vaccine listed by TCRdb under 2018. Describing the broader study: Deep quantitative profiling of the T cell receptor repertoire was used in the study to follow responses to a trivalent subunit inactivated influenza vaccine. Study-wide findings and limitations: According to the authors, only a limited number of new T cells may be recruited by each seasonal influenza vaccination.

The protocol used for the library was RT-PCR. The data were produced on an Illumina HiSeq 2500. TCRdb took the public reads, trimmed them with fastp at Q25, ran MiXCR for clone calling and kept in-frame beta chains. Rows matching on CDR3 protein sequence are summarized as one entry with the most common DNA and genes. The sample profile shows about 780,000 distinct CDR3 sequences; around 20% of them were found once. Of the sample, about a tenth falls within the top ten clones. V is shortened by 6 bases, J by 4 bases, and the region joining them spans 21 bases. From its cysteine to its phenylalanine, the CDR3 spans 15 amino acids. Only the CDR3 DNA stays, 45 bases, in frame from base 1. The germline V gene (reference sequence) specifies DFQATT as CDR1 and SNEGSKA as CDR2. This clonotype was counted a few times. The antigen it binds to is not known. Per-nucleotide qualities are absent, and no much larger clonotype sits a single base away.

The V gene is TRBV20-1 and the J gene is TRBJ1-2; a tentative D match to TRBD1 spans 6 bases. The sequence was collected from a man between 50 and 59 years old who received an inactivated influenza vaccine. Donor details come from another sample of the same person, matched by shared clones. Specimen: PBMCs from blood, collected around 5 days after vaccination. The DNA sequence is given as TGCAGTGCCGAGGGGCACAGGATCAGGGGCTATGGCTACACCTTC. This encodes CSAEGHRIRGYGYTF.